This T cell receptor (beta chain) was identified during a study of shared clonotypes between healthy human individuals. Overall study context: Donors, aged 18 to 49, were two women and a few men.

Repertoires were generated with immunoSEQ multiplex PCR, while TCRdb's copy carries only in-frame clones and drops some. The table has roughly 490,000 clones, about three quarters seen once. There were no recent acute infections or vaccinations among the donors, who were healthy HIV-negative adults. Germline V gene sequence: CDR1 SGHVS, CDR2 FQNEAQ. Trimming cost V 5 bases and J 2 bases; bases outside gene matches: 10. This CDR3 is built from 17 residues. The receptor was derived from a middle-aged woman in good health. Some clones in this sample may be carry-over from other donors' samples. The chain combines TRBV7-8 with TRBJ2-3; 10 positions match TRBD2. The sequenced sample was PBMCs. Here the CDR3 reads CASSPPLAGAYTDTQYF. The CDR3 DNA sequence: TGTGCCAGCAGCCCCCCCCTAGCGGGAGCGTACACAGATACGCAGTATTTT.